These 22 T cell receptor beta chains originate from one sample sequenced in a study of control samples from healthy donors and cancer patients. Assay used: immunoSEQ multiplex PCR; TCRdb lists only in-frame clones, some missing. This table holds roughly 100,000 clones, around 90% found once. The sample was blood. The receptor set was obtained from a woman aged 18-35 years in good health.

The DNA of the CDR3 is TGCGCCAGCAGCCAAGAGCGCCACTACGAGCAGTACTTC. Its protein is CASSQERHYEQYF. The chain joins TRBV4-1 to TRBJ2-7; D gene ambiguous. CDR3 length: 13 amino acids. V was clipped by 0 bases and J by 3 bases, with 6 bases between them. Germline V gene lookup returns CDR1 MGHRA and CDR2 YSYEKL.

V and J are TRBV12-3 or TRBV12-4 and TRBJ1-1; TRBD1 is a possible D gene (5 bases). The CDR3 loop spans 11 amino acids. Trimming left V 5 bases short and J 6 bases short, with 7 bases between. The CDR3 spells CASSPGPEAFF. In DNA, the CDR3 is TGTGCCAGCAGTCCAGGGCCTGAAGCTTTCTTT.

The chain combines TRBV6-1 with TRBJ1-3, with a weak D call TRBD1 (6 bases). The CDR3 consists of 15 residues. CDR1 and CDR2 (germline): MNHNS, SASEGT. The germline V and J ends were trimmed by 3 bases and 4 bases, with 13 bases remaining between them. The DNA for the CDR3 is TGTGCCAGCAGTGATGTCAGGGGACCGGGAAACACCATATATTTT. This encodes CASSDVRGPGNTIYF.

The chain uses TRBV18 and TRBJ1-1; D is uncertain. CDR1 is KGHSH and CDR2 is LQKENI in the germline V gene. V lost 3 bases and J 0 bases, leaving 5 bases between the germline ends. This CDR3 is built from 13 residues. CDR3 in amino acids: CASSPGMNTEAFF. CDR3 coding DNA: TGTGCCAGCTCACCGGGCATGAACACTGAAGCTTTCTTT. The whole variable domain, filled in from reference TRBV18 and TRBJ1-1, reads NAGVMQNPRHLVRRRGQEARLRCSPMKGHSHVYWYRQLPEEGLKFMVYLQKENIIDESGMPKERFSAEFPKEGPSILRIQQVVRGDSAAYFCASSPGMNTEAFFGQGTRLTVV.

V gene TRBV25-1 combines with J gene TRBJ1-2, with 7 bases lining up with TRBD1. The length of the CDR3 is 14 residues. The germline gives CDR1 MGHDK, CDR2 SYGVNS. Trimming at V came to 6 bases and at J to 4 bases, leaving 8 bases not matched to a gene. CDR3: CASRGTGAGYGYTF. The CDR3 DNA reads as TGTGCCAGCAGGGGAACAGGGGCGGGCTATGGCTACACCTTC.

CDR3 sequence: CASSNRDRPYEQYF. CDR3 nucleotides: TGTGCCAGCAGCAACCGGGACAGACCCTACGAGCAGTACTTC. The rearrangement joins TRBV7-9 to TRBJ2-7; TRBD1 aligns across 7 bases. CDR1 and CDR2 (germline): SEHNR, FQNEAQ (reference sequence). The CDR3 extends over 14 amino acids. V lost 5 bases, J lost 2 bases, and 6 bases stayed unmatched.

This chain uses TRBV30 with TRBJ2-7; 7 bases line up with TRBD1. The V gene's germline CDR1 is GTSNPN and CDR2 SVGIG (reference sequence). The V gene end was trimmed by 1 base and the J gene end by 4 bases; junction bases not matched to a gene: 4. The CDR3 runs to 13 residues. This CDR3 is CAWSAQGPYEQYF. The DNA for the CDR3 is TGTGCCTGGAGTGCACAGGGGCCTTACGAGCAGTACTTC. The full variable domain, with the rest looked up from reference TRBV30 and TRBJ2-7, is SQTIHQWPATLVQPVGSPLSLECTVEGTSNPNLYWYRQAAGRGLQLLFYSVGIGQISSEVPQNLSASRPQDRQFILSSKKLLLSDSGFYLCAWSAQGPYEQYFGPGTRLTVT.

V usage is TRBV6-5 and J usage is TRBJ1-2, with 7 bases lining up with TRBD1. In germline, CDR1 is MNHEY, CDR2 SVGAGI. This CDR3 spans 14 amino acids. The J segment lost 8 bases and the V segment lost 6 bases, leaving 12 bases of the junction unmatched. The CDR3 DNA reads as TGTGCCAGCAGGCGGGACAGCGACCAAACAGGCTACACCTTC. This sequence encodes CASRRDSDQTGYTF.

In its sample, this clone was seen once. The V gene is TRBV7-8, the J gene TRBJ1-3; 7 bases fit TRBD1. J gave up 0 bases and V 1 base, and 3 bases lay outside the gene matches. The germline gives CDR1 SGHVS, CDR2 FQNEAQ. This CDR3 region has 16 residues. The CDR3 protein is CASSLVAGGSGNTIYF. CDR3 DNA sequence: TGTGCCAGCAGCTTAGTGGCAGGGGGCTCTGGAAACACCATATATTTT.

The CDR3 loop reads CASSQVNRGGDTQYF. CDR3 sequence (DNA): TGTGCCAGCAGCCAAGTTAACCGGGGAGGGGATACGCAGTATTTT. The rearrangement uses TRBV4-2 and TRBJ2-3; TRBD2 matches 7 bases. The CDR3 spans 15 residues. With 1 base clipped from V and 6 bases from J, the junction kept 7 bases outside the gene matches. Germline V gene data show CDR1 as LGHNA and CDR2 as YNFKEQ.

The chain links TRBV5-1 to TRBJ1-1, with 8 bases fitting TRBD1. Germline loops: CDR1 SGHRS, CDR2 YFSETQ. The V segment lost 6 bases and the J segment 2 bases; nucleotides outside the gene matches: 12. This CDR3 has 16 amino acids. The CDR3 sequence: CASKRGIGQGNTEAFF. CDR3 in DNA: TGCGCCAGCAAGAGGGGGATTGGACAGGGTAACACTGAAGCTTTCTTT.

The V and J genes are TRBV24-1 and TRBJ1-3, with 7 nucleotides matching TRBD1. In germline, CDR1 is KGHDR, CDR2 SFDVKD. CDR3 length: 16 residues. V gave up 5 bases and J gave up 7 bases; unmatched junction bases: 13. DNA for the CDR3: TGTGCCACCAGTGCCCCCGGGGGACAGAACTTTAACACCATATATTTT. As protein: CATSAPGGQNFNTIYF.

V and J are TRBV10-3 and TRBJ1-3; tentatively, D is TRBD1 (5 bases). Trimming shortened V by 4 bases and J by 2 bases, and 9 bases separated the two germline ends. Germline V gives CDR1 ENHRY, CDR2 SYGVKD. The CDR3 runs to 14 residues. The CDR3 sequence: CAISGTGPGNTIYF. In DNA form, the CDR3 reads TGTGCCATCAGTGGTACAGGCCCTGGAAACACCATATATTTT.

This chain uses TRBV5-1 with TRBJ1-1; the D gene is possibly TRBD1 (5 bases). The germline CDR1 and CDR2 sequences are SGHRS and YFSETQ. CDR3 size: 13 residues. V was cut by 2 bases and J by 1 base, with 6 bases left in between. CDR3 sequence reads: CASSFGQNTEAFF. Here the CDR3 DNA reads TGCGCCAGCAGCTTCGGACAGAACACTGAAGCTTTCTTT. Based on the CDR3 plus reference TRBV5-1 and TRBJ1-1, the full variable domain is KAGVTQTPRYLIKTRGQQVTLSCSPISGHRSVSWYQQTPGQGLQFLFEYFSETQRNKGNFPGRFSGRQFSNSRSEMNVSTLELGDSALYLCASSFGQNTEAFFGQGTRLTVV.

V is TRBV10-3 and J is TRBJ2-1; maybe TRBD2 (7 bases). This CDR3 contains 15 residues. The germline V gene has CDR1 ENHRY and CDR2 SYGVKD. V lost 2 bases to trimming and J lost 7 bases, with 15 bases between them. In nucleotides, the CDR3 is TGTGCCATCAGTGAGAAGGGGGGGACGGAAAATGAGCAGTTCTTC. As protein: CAISEKGGTENEQFF.

The rearrangement uses TRBV18 and TRBJ2-7; possibly TRBD1 or TRBD2 for D (5 bases each). Germline CDR1 reads KGHSH; CDR2 reads LQKENI. Trimming took 0 bases from V and 2 from J, leaving 11 bases between them. This CDR3 spans 15 amino acids. The CDR3 spells CASSPPGAPPYEQYF. The DNA of the CDR3 is TGTGCCAGCTCACCACCCGGGGCGCCACCCTACGAGCAGTACTTC.

The chain carries TRBV28 and TRBJ2-3; D assignment may be TRBD1 or TRBD2 (5 bases each). The germline V and J ends were trimmed by 2 bases and 0 bases, with 12 bases remaining between them. This CDR3 is built from 16 residues. The V gene's germline CDR1 is MDHEN and CDR2 SYDVKM. In nucleotides, the CDR3 is TGTGCCAGCAGTTTAGGGCCGGGACCAAGCACAGATACGCAGTATTTT. Amino acid sequence: CASSLGPGPSTDTQYF.

The chain is built from TRBV4-3 and TRBJ1-1; no clear D gene. Germline-derived CDR1 and CDR2 are LGHNA and YSLEER. CDR3 length: 15 residues. V lost 0 bases and J 2 bases, leaving 10 bases between the germline ends. This CDR3 reads CASSQDSVTNTEAFF. CDR3 nucleotide sequence: TGCGCCAGCAGCCAAGATAGCGTCACCAACACTGAAGCTTTCTTT.

Concerning this clone itself: The germline gene is not matched at one end of the junction; a read error may be the cause. This chain links TRBV5-6 with TRBJ2-5; 14 bases line up with TRBD2. In germline, CDR1 is SGHDT, CDR2 YYEEEE. CDR3 length: 13 residues. CDR3 sequence reads: CASSPGTSGRVDF. In nucleotides, the CDR3 is TGTGCCAGCAGCCCTGGGACTAGCGGGAGAGTAGACTTC.

The V and J genes are TRBV4-1 and TRBJ2-3; unclear D gene. Germline loops: CDR1 MGHRA, CDR2 YSYEKL. Trimming cost V 1 base and J 4 bases, with 9 bases left between them. The CDR3 length is 14 residues. CDR3 nucleotide sequence: TGCGCCAGCAGCCAAGCCGACAAACCAGATACGCAGTATTTT. It encodes CASSQADKPDTQYF.

The chain links TRBV4-3 to TRBJ1-2; 9 bases are shared with TRBD1. V trimming: 1 base; J trimming: 5 bases; junction bases outside the gene matches: 5. The CDR3 sequence is 15 residues long. Per germline, CDR1 LGHNA and CDR2 YSLEER. The CDR3 DNA reads TGCGCCAGCAGCCAAGGACAGGGGGTAGGATATGGCTACACCTTC. Protein sequence: CASSQGQGVGYGYTF.

This rearrangement joins TRBV7-9 to TRBJ1-2; D not certain. Per the germline V gene, CDR1 is SEHNR and CDR2 is FQNEAQ (reference sequence). V shed 5 bases and J shed 2 bases, with 15 bases lying between them. The CDR3 extends over 15 amino acids. The CDR3 DNA follows: TGTGCCAGCAGCCCCCGCTCGACTGACAACTATGGCTACACCTTC. Residues: CASSPRSTDNYGYTF. Filled out from reference TRBV7-9 and TRBJ1-2, the complete variable domain reads DTGVSQNPRHKITKRGQNVTFRCDPISEHNRLYWYRQTLGQGPEFLTYFQNEAQLEKSRLLSDRFSAERPKGSFSTLEIQRTEQGDSAMYLCASSPRSTDNYGYTFGSGTRLTVV.